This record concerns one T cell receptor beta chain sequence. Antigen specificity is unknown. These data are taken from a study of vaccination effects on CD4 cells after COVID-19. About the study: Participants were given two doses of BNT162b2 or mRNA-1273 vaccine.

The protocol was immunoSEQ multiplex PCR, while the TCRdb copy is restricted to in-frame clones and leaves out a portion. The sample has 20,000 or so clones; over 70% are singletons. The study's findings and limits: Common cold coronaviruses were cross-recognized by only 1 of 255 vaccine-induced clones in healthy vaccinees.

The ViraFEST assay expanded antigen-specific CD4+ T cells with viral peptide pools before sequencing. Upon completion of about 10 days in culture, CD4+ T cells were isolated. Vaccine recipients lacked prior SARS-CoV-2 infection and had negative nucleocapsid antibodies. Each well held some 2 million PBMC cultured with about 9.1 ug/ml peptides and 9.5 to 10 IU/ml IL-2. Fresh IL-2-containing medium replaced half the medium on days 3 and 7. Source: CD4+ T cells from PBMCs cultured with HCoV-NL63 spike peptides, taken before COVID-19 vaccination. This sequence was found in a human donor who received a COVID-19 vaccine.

Here the CDR3 DNA reads TGTGCCAGTTTCGGTTTACCTCTCTATGGCTACACCTTC. This gives the protein CASFGLPLYGYTF. V usage is TRBV6-5 and J usage is TRBJ1-2; D is ambiguous. This CDR3 has 13 residues. Germline V gives CDR1 MNHEY, CDR2 SVGAGI. V gave up 9 bases and J gave up 4 bases, with 15 bases separating them.